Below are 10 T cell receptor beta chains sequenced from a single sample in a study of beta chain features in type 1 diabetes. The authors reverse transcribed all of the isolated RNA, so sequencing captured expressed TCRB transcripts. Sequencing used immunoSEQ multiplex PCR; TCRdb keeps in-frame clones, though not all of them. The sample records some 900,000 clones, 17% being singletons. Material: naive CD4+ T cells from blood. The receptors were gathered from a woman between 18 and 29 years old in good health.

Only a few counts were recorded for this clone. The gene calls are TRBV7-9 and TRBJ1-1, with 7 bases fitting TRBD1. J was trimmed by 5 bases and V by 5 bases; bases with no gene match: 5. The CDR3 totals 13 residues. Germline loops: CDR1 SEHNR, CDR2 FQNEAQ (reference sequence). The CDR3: CASSPNRGTEAFF. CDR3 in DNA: TGTGCCAGCAGCCCAAACAGGGGTACTGAAGCTTTCTTT.

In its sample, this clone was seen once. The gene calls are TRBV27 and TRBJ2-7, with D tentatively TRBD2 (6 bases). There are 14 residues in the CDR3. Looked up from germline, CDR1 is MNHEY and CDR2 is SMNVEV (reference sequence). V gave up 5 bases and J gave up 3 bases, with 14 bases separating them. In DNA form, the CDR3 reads TGTGCCAGCAGTCCCACGGACTATATCTACGAGCAGTACTTC. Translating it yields CASSPTDYIYEQYF.

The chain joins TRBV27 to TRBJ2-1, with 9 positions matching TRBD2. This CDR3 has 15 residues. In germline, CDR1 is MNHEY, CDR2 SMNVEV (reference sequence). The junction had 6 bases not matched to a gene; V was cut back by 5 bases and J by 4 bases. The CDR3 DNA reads TGTGCCAGCAGTCCACTGACTAGCGGATACAATGAGCAGTTCTTC. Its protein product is CASSPLTSGYNEQFF.

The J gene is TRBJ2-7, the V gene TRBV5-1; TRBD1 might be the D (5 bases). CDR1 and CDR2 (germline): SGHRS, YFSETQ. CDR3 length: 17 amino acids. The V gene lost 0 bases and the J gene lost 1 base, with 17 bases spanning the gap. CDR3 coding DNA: TGCGCCAGCAGCTTGGGCCCAAATAGGGGAAGGTCCTACGAGCAGTACTTC. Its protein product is CASSLGPNRGRSYEQYF.

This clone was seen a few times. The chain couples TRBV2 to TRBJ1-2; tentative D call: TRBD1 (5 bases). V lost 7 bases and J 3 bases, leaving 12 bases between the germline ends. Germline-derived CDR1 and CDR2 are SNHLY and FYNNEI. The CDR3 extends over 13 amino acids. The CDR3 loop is CASNMDTYYGYTF. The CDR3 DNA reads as TGTGCCAGCAATATGGACACCTACTATGGCTACACCTTC.

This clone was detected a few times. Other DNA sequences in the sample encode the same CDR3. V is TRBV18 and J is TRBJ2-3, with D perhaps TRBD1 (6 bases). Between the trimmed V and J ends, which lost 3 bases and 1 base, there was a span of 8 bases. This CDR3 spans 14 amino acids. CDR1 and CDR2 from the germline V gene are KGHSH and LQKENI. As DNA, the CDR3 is TGTGCCAGCTCACCGACAGGCGGCACAGATACGCAGTATTTT. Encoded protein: CASSPTGGTDTQYF.

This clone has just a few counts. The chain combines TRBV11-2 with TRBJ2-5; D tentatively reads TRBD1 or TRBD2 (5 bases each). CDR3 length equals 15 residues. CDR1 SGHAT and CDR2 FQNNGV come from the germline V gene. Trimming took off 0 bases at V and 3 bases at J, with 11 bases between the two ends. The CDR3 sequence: CASSLDPVGEETQYF. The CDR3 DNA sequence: TGTGCCAGCAGCTTAGATCCAGTGGGGGAAGAGACCCAGTACTTC.

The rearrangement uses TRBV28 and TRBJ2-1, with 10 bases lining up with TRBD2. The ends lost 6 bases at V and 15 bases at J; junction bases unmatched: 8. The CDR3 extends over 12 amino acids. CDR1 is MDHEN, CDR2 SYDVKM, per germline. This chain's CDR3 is CASSSSGRTVFF. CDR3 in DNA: TGTGCCAGCAGCTCTAGCGGGAGAACGGTGTTCTTC.

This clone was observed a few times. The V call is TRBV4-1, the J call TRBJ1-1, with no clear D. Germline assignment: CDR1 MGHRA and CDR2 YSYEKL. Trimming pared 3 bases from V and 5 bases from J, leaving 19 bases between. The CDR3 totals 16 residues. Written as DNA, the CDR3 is TGCGCCAGCAGCCAGGAGGGTGGGTTATCGAGGACTGAAGCTTTCTTT. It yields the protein CASSQEGGLSRTEAFF.

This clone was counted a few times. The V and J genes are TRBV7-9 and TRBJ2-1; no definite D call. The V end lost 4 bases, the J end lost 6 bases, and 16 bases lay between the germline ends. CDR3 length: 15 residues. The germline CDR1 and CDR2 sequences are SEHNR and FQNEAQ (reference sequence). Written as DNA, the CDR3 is TGTGCCAGCAGCTCAACAGTCTCCCTAGGCAATGAGCAGTTCTTC. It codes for CASSSTVSLGNEQFF.